Below, 23 T cell receptor beta chains from the same sample are listed, as sequenced in a study of blood T cell repertoires in COVID-19. Clones were read by immunoSEQ multiplex PCR, and TCRdb kept only the in-frame ones, dropping some. The table has approximately 89,000 clones, approximately 90% seen once. What was sequenced was peripheral blood. The origin of the receptors is a man aged 65-85 years with acute or convalescent COVID-19.

Written as DNA, the CDR3 is TGCGCCAGCAGTGATAGACAATACTATGGCTACACCTTC. It specifies CASSDRQYYGYTF. The genes are TRBV10-2 and TRBJ1-2; D uncertain. With 3 bases removed from V and 3 bases from J, the gap between germline ends came to 8 bases. The germline V gene encodes CDR1 WSHSY and CDR2 SAAADI. CDR3 length: 13 residues.

V and J are TRBV5-6 and TRBJ2-4; D unresolved. Trimming pared 0 bases from V and 6 bases from J, leaving 19 bases between. Germline loops: CDR1 SGHDT, CDR2 YYEEEE. This CDR3 has 17 amino acids. The CDR3 sequence: CASSLDGPVAQSNIQYF. The CDR3 DNA reads TGTGCCAGCAGCTTGGATGGGCCCGTGGCGCAGTCAAACATTCAGTACTTC.

The V gene is TRBV19, the J gene TRBJ1-2; the match to TRBD1 covers 7 bases. CDR1 and CDR2 from the germline V gene are LNHDA and SQIVND (reference sequence). The CDR3 is made up of 15 amino acids. V was clipped by 4 bases and J by 4 bases; unmatched bases: 9. CDR3 region: CASSNLGQTIYGYTF. In nucleotides, the CDR3 is TGTGCCAGTAGTAACTTGGGACAGACAATCTATGGCTACACCTTC.

This chain connects TRBV12-2 to TRBJ1-1; TRBD1 is taken as the D call from the table, unchecked against the DNA. TRBV12-2 is noted as a pseudogene. The CDR3 length is 18 residues. The CDR3 reads CASRLGAMDKGSNTEAFF. The CDR3 DNA is TGTGCAAGTCGCTTAGGGGCCATGGACAAGGGTTCGAACACTGAAGCTTTCTTT.

This clone was observed once. The genes are TRBV5-6 and TRBJ1-2, with 8 bases lining up with TRBD1. CDR3 size: 16 residues. J lost 6 bases, V lost 2 bases, and 12 bases had no gene match. Germline V gene sequence: CDR1 SGHDT, CDR2 YYEEEE. CDR3 region: CASSFPKTGVSDGYTF. DNA of the CDR3: TGTGCCAGCAGCTTTCCCAAGACAGGGGTGAGCGATGGCTACACCTTC.

The CDR3 bases are TGTGCCAGCAGCCACAGACAGGCTTCTAACTATGGCTACACCTTC. Amino acid sequence: CASSHRQASNYGYTF. This chain links TRBV7-9 with TRBJ1-2; a possible D gene is TRBD1 (6 bases). Germline-derived CDR1 and CDR2 are SEHNR and FQNEAQ (reference sequence). V shed 5 bases and J shed 0 bases, with 13 bases lying between them. The CDR3 runs 15 residues.

At least ten counts were recorded for this clone. The sample carries other DNA sequences with the same CDR3. This sequence joins TRBV6-6 and TRBJ1-6, with D unclear. This CDR3 is built from 15 residues. V shed 0 bases and J shed 5 bases, with 8 bases lying between them. In germline, CDR1 is MNHNY, CDR2 SVGAGI (reference sequence). DNA of the CDR3: TGTGCCAGCAGTTACTCGAGACTGAATAATTCACCCCTCCACTTT. Encoded protein: CASSYSRLNNSPLHF.

This chain connects TRBV28 to TRBJ1-5; 10 bases agree with TRBD1. Germline V gene data show CDR1 as MDHEN and CDR2 as SYDVKM. The length of the CDR3 is 16 residues. J lost 3 bases, V lost 5 bases, and 7 bases had no gene match. The chain's CDR3 is CASSQTGTGDNQPQHF. In nucleotides, the CDR3 is TGTGCCAGCAGTCAAACCGGGACAGGGGACAATCAGCCCCAGCATTTT. Full variable domain (outside the CDR3, taken from reference TRBV28 and TRBJ1-5): DVKVTQSSRYLVKRTGEKVFLECVQDMDHENMFWYRQDPGLGLRLIYFSYDVKMKEKGDIPEGYSVSREKKERFSLILESASTNQTSMYLCASSQTGTGDNQPQHFGDGTRLSIL.

V and J are TRBV6-4 and TRBJ2-3; 12 bases map to TRBD2. V shed 3 bases and J 4 bases; nucleotides not matched to a gene: 5. The CDR3 is 16 residues long. From germline, CDR1 is MRHNA and CDR2 SNTAGT. The CDR3 spells CASSDLAGGPADTQYF. The DNA for the CDR3 is TGTGCCAGCAGTGATCTAGCGGGGGGGCCCGCAGATACGCAGTATTTT.

V is TRBV6-1 and J is TRBJ1-5; TRBD1 agrees at 9 bases. V was pared by 3 bases and J by 0 bases, with 6 bases of the junction left unmatched. The CDR3 runs 17 residues. Germline values: CDR1 MNHNS, CDR2 SASEGT. CDR3 residues: CASSDSGTGYSNQPQHF. The CDR3 DNA reads TGTGCCAGCAGTGATTCCGGGACAGGGTATAGCAATCAGCCCCAGCATTTT.

This clone occurred once. The chain has TRBV1 and TRBJ1-6. TRBV1 is a pseudogene segment. The CDR3 covers 18 residues. CDR3 DNA sequence: TGCACCAGCAGCCAAGTTTGCCGGGATTCCTCCTATAATTCACCCCTCCACTTT. The encoded protein is CTSSQVCRDSSYNSPLHF.

This chain uses TRBV7-8 with TRBJ2-7, with D possibly being TRBD1 (6 bases). V was pared by 3 bases and J by 2 bases, with 11 bases between. The CDR3 loop spans 14 amino acids. Germline V gene sequence: CDR1 SGHVS, CDR2 FQNEAQ. Here the CDR3 reads CASSFQDSTYEQYF. The CDR3 DNA reads as TGTGCCAGCAGCTTCCAGGACAGCACCTACGAGCAGTACTTC.

The chain is built from TRBV29-1 and TRBJ2-1; TRBD2 matches 10 bases. The V gene end was trimmed by 4 bases and the J gene end by 15 bases; junction bases not matched to a gene: 6. Germline-derived CDR1 and CDR2 are SQVTM and ANQGSEA. CDR3 size: 11 residues. CDR3 sequence reads: CSVGAGGSRFF. CDR3 sequence (DNA): TGCAGCGTTGGAGCGGGGGGGAGTCGGTTCTTC.

The chain has TRBV5-6 and TRBJ1-6; TRBD1 might be the D (6 bases). Germline V CDR1 and CDR2: SGHDT, YYEEEE. This CDR3 region has 15 residues. Trimming removed 3 bases from V and 4 bases from J, with 11 bases in between. The CDR3 DNA is TGTGCCAGCAGCTCTTGGACAGTTTATAATTCACCCCTCCACTTT. It codes for CASSSWTVYNSPLHF.

The gene calls are TRBV5-1 and TRBJ2-3, with D possibly matching TRBD2 (7 bases). V was trimmed by 4 bases and J by 0 bases, leaving 15 bases between them. CDR1 SGHRS and CDR2 YFSETQ come from the germline V gene. This CDR3 has 16 residues. The CDR3: CASSVPGGTSTDTQYF. In DNA, the CDR3 is TGCGCCAGCAGCGTACCGGGGGGCACTAGCACAGATACGCAGTATTTT.

J is TRBJ1-1 and V is TRBV5-1; D is uncertain. The CDR3 is 12 residues long. The ends were cut back, 0 bases at V and 10 bases at J, with 10 bases in the middle. CDR1 and CDR2 (germline): SGHRS, YFSETQ. CDR3 residues: CASSLEAEVAFF. The CDR3 bases are TGCGCCAGCAGCTTGGAGGCGGAGGTAGCTTTCTTT.

A single count supports this clone. The gene calls are TRBV3-1 (or the pseudogene TRBV3-2) and TRBJ1-3, with D perhaps TRBD1 (6 bases). The V gene's germline CDR1 is LGHDT and CDR2 YNNKEL (reference sequence). The V gene lost 2 bases and the J gene lost 0 bases, with 17 bases spanning the gap. This CDR3 region has 18 residues. The CDR3: CASSQKPGAANSGNTIYF. The CDR3 DNA sequence: TGTGCCAGCAGCCAAAAACCAGGGGCGGCTAACTCTGGAAACACCATATATTTT.

This sequence joins TRBV7-2 and TRBJ1-2; TRBD1 might be the D (5 bases). Trimming cost V 1 base and J 4 bases, with 10 bases left between them. This CDR3 contains 14 residues. The germline V gene has CDR1 SGHTA and CDR2 FQGNSA. CDR3: CASSLVGQLYGYTF. The CDR3 coding sequence is TGTGCCAGCAGCTTAGTGGGGCAGCTCTATGGCTACACCTTC.

The chain recombines TRBV5-1 with TRBJ1-4, with 8 positions matching TRBD1. V shed 0 bases, J shed 7 bases, and the junction held 11 bases outside the gene matches. This CDR3 is built from 17 residues. Germline lookup yields CDR1 SGHRS and CDR2 YFSETQ. Written as DNA, the CDR3 is TGCGCCAGCAGCTTGGATCCCGGGACAGGTCGGGGTGAAAAACTGTTTTTT. It specifies CASSLDPGTGRGEKLFF.

The V call is TRBV5-1, the J call TRBJ1-1, with no clear D. This CDR3 has 15 residues. Looked up from germline, CDR1 is SGHRS and CDR2 is YFSETQ. V dropped 1 base and J dropped 6 bases, with 16 bases sitting between them. The CDR3 sequence: CASSLRPGNLPEAFF. CDR3 bases: TGCGCCAGCAGCTTGAGGCCAGGAAATCTTCCTGAAGCTTTCTTT.

V is TRBV6-6 and J is TRBJ2-3; the D gene is possibly TRBD2 (7 bases). Trimming stripped 2 bases from V and 2 bases from J, with 11 bases between. The CDR3 consists of 15 residues. CDR1 is MNHNY and CDR2 is SVGAGI in the germline V gene (reference sequence). The CDR3 bases are TGTGCCAGCAGTTACCGGGGGGCCCCCACAGATACGCAGTATTTT. It encodes CASSYRGAPTDTQYF.

This sequence joins TRBV27 and TRBJ2-3, with 9 positions matching TRBD2. CDR1 is MNHEY and CDR2 is SMNVEV in the germline V gene (reference sequence). Germline trimming cut 7 bases from V and 4 bases from J; bases unmatched to any gene: 9. This CDR3 is 15 amino acids long. The CDR3 is CASTLAGTGSDTQYF. CDR3 in DNA: TGTGCCAGCACCCTAGCGGGAACCGGATCAGATACGCAGTATTTT.

This clone was picked up a small number of times. The genes are TRBV7-2 and TRBJ1-5; D is uncertain. CDR1 is SGHTA, CDR2 FQGNSA, per germline. V was pared by 5 bases and J by 6 bases, with 11 bases between. CDR3 length: 13 amino acids. The CDR3 here is CASSPRQGQPQHF. The CDR3 nucleotides read TGTGCCAGCAGCCCGAGACAAGGTCAGCCCCAGCATTTT. The whole variable domain, filled in from reference TRBV7-2 and TRBJ1-5, reads GAGVSQSPSNKVTEKGKDVELRCDPISGHTALYWYRQSLGQGLEFLIYFQGNSAPDKSGLPSDRFSAERTGGSVSTLTIQRTQQEDSAVYLCASSPRQGQPQHFGDGTRLSIL.